The 30 T cell receptor beta chains reported below all come from one sample, sequenced in a study of T cells in Graves' hyperthyroidism and ophthalmopathy. RNA transcripts provided the source from which TCR beta CDR3 regions were amplified. First-round RT-PCR of the TCR CDR3 relied on the HTBI primer set. TCRdb called the multiplex PCR reads again in MiXCR, with one record for every CDR3 protein. The profile shows approximately 220,000 distinct CDR3 sequences, around 16% of them singletons. Sequencing was done on a sample of blood. All receptors derive from a man aged 40-55 years with Graves' hyperthyroidism.

The chain recombines TRBV11-3 with TRBJ1-3, with a possible D match to TRBD1 (5 bases). Trimming removed 5 bases at V and 3 bases at J, with 14 bases between. Germline lookup yields CDR1 SGHNT and CDR2 YENEEA. CDR3 length equals 15 residues. The CDR3, as DNA: TGTGCCAGCAGCCACACGGGGGGATATGGAAACACCATATATTTT. Its protein is CASSHTGGYGNTIYF.

The chain couples TRBV19 to TRBJ2-1; D may be TRBD1 (5 bases). The CDR3 runs to 12 residues. The V gene's germline CDR1 is LNHDA and CDR2 SQIVND (reference sequence). Trimming took off 4 bases at V and 12 bases at J, with 13 bases between the two ends. This CDR3 reads CASSTLDRWQFF. CDR3 sequence (DNA): TGTGCCAGTAGTACCCTCGACAGATGGCAGTTCTTC. The whole variable domain, filled in from reference TRBV19 and TRBJ2-1, reads DGGITQSPKYLFRKEGQNVTLSCEQNLNHDAMYWYRQDPGQGLRLIYYSQIVNDFQKGDIAEGYSVSREKKESFPLTVTSAQKNPTAFYLCASSTLDRWQFFGPGTRLTVL.

This clonotype showed up just a few times. V gene TRBV12-3 or TRBV12-4 combines with J gene TRBJ2-1; weak D call: TRBD1 (6 bases). The V end was cut by 6 bases, the J end by 4 bases, with 19 bases between. This CDR3 region has 16 residues. The CDR3 DNA is TGTGCCAGCAGCGACCCACAGGGTAGTGGGTACAATGAGCAGTTCTTC. It translates to CASSDPQGSGYNEQFF.

This clonotype was counted many times. The chain recombines TRBV2 with TRBJ1-4; 8 bases map to TRBD1. V was clipped by 5 bases and J by 8 bases; unmatched bases: 7. The CDR3 totals 14 residues. Germline lookup yields CDR1 SNHLY and CDR2 FYNNEI. The CDR3 sequence is CASSRTGGGEKLFF. The CDR3 DNA is TGTGCCAGCAGTCGTACAGGGGGAGGAGAAAAACTGTTTTTT.

This clonotype was seen more than once but under ten times. The junction differs from germline at one of its ends, possibly a read error. This chain uses TRBV28 with TRBJ2-1; 7 nucleotides agree with TRBD2. Germline loops: CDR1 MDHEN, CDR2 SYDVKM. The CDR3 covers 16 residues. DNA for the CDR3: TGTGCCTGCAGTTCTGCCGCGGGAGACTCCTACAATGAGCAGTTCTTC. Protein: CACSSAAGDSYNEQFF.

This rearrangement joins TRBV30 to TRBJ2-7, with D possibly TRBD2 on 5 matching bases. Trimming removed 5 bases at V and 4 bases at J, with 12 bases between. From germline, CDR1 is GTSNPN and CDR2 SVGIG (reference sequence). CDR3 length: 12 amino acids. The CDR3 here is CAWGPSGYEQYF. CDR3 bases: TGTGCCTGGGGTCCCTCGGGGTACGAGCAGTACTTC.

This clonotype was recorded many times. This rearrangement joins TRBV6-1 to TRBJ1-4; D gene unclear. CDR3 size: 15 residues. V dropped 4 bases and J dropped 0 bases, with 9 bases sitting between them. Germline V gives CDR1 MNHNS, CDR2 SASEGT. CDR3 region: CASSANLATNEKLFF. The CDR3 nucleotides are TGTGCCAGCAGTGCCAACCTAGCAACTAATGAAAAACTGTTTTTT.

Many counts were recorded for this clonotype. This rearrangement joins TRBV7-3 to TRBJ2-1, with 12 nucleotides matching TRBD2. V was clipped by 5 bases and J by 12 bases; unmatched bases: 11. The germline V gene encodes CDR1 SGHTA and CDR2 FQGTGA. This CDR3 has 15 amino acids. The CDR3 region is CASSLRTSGTWGQFF. The CDR3 coding sequence is TGTGCCAGCAGCCTCCGGACTAGCGGGACCTGGGGGCAGTTCTTC.

This clonotype was observed a few times. V is TRBV28 and J is TRBJ2-5; D ambiguous. The ends were cut back, 3 bases at V and 2 bases at J, with 10 bases in the middle. Per the germline V gene, CDR1 is MDHEN and CDR2 is SYDVKM. The length of the CDR3 is 14 residues. This CDR3 reads CASSFRAKQETQYF. The CDR3 DNA reads as TGTGCCAGCAGTTTCCGGGCCAAACAAGAGACCCAGTACTTC. Full variable domain (remainder filled in from reference TRBV28 and TRBJ2-5): DVKVTQSSRYLVKRTGEKVFLECVQDMDHENMFWYRQDPGLGLRLIYFSYDVKMKEKGDIPEGYSVSREKKERFSLILESASTNQTSMYLCASSFRAKQETQYFGPGTRLLVL.

This clonotype was seen only a few times. The V gene is TRBV5-5, the J gene TRBJ2-3, with D perhaps TRBD2 (6 bases). The germline CDR1 and CDR2 sequences are SGHKS and YYEKEE (reference sequence). The CDR3 spans 12 residues. The V and J ends lost 4 bases and 10 bases respectively, with 13 bases between them. The CDR3 nucleotides read TGTGCCAGCAGCGCCCCCCGGGGGTCGCAGTATTTT. Its protein is CASSAPRGSQYF.

This clonotype occurred many times. J is TRBJ1-1 and V is TRBV7-9; TRBD1 matches 7 bases. Trimming cost V 4 bases and J 6 bases; bases outside gene matches: 5. This CDR3 spans 13 amino acids. Germline V lookup: CDR1 SEHNR, CDR2 FQNEAQ (reference sequence). The CDR3: CASSSGQVAEAFF. CDR3 nucleotides: TGTGCCAGCAGCTCCGGACAGGTGGCTGAAGCTTTCTTT.

As regards this clonotype: Possible read error: a much larger clone is one base away. The missing conserved phenylalanine or tryptophan at the end of this CDR3 makes a read error likely. The J gene is TRBJ2-5, the V gene TRBV5-1; 8 nucleotides match TRBD1. Trimming removed 7 bases from V and 2 bases from J; junction bases left unmatched: 10. This CDR3 region has 15 residues. From germline, CDR1 is SGHRS and CDR2 YFSETQ. This CDR3 is CASGSDRVGQETQYS. The CDR3, as DNA: TGCGCCAGCGGCTCGGACAGGGTAGGGCAAGAGACCCAGTACTCC.

The table lists this clonotype with a few counts. The chain has TRBV20-1 and TRBJ1-5; 7 bases fit TRBD1. The CDR3 runs to 15 residues. Unmatched junction bases numbered 14, after V lost 4 bases and J lost 8 bases. Germline CDR1 and CDR2: DFQATT and SNEGSKA (reference sequence). CDR3 residues: CSAKDQDRVKEPQHF. The CDR3 bases are TGCAGTGCTAAAGACCAAGACAGGGTCAAGGAGCCCCAGCATTTT.

The sample holds one count of this clonotype. This rearrangement joins TRBV3-1 to TRBJ1-1; perhaps TRBD1 as D (5 bases). The CDR3 totals 13 residues. The germline gives CDR1 LGHDT, CDR2 YNNKEL (reference sequence). The V gene lost 5 bases and the J gene lost 2 bases, with 9 bases spanning the gap. CDR3 in amino acids: CASSKQVNTEAFF. The DNA of the CDR3 is TGTGCCAGCAGCAAACAGGTCAACACTGAAGCTTTCTTT.

This clonotype was detected many times. V is TRBV5-1 and J is TRBJ2-7; 14 nucleotides line up with TRBD2. The CDR3 sequence is 14 residues long. The ends lost 2 bases at V and 6 bases at J; junction bases unmatched: 1. Germline V gives CDR1 SGHRS, CDR2 YFSETQ. This chain's CDR3 is CASSFGLAGGEQYF. The DNA of the CDR3 is TGCGCCAGCAGCTTCGGACTAGCGGGGGGCGAGCAGTACTTC.

There are a few counts of this clonotype. The V and J genes are TRBV14 and TRBJ1-3; D is unresolved. Germline V gene sequence: CDR1 SGHDN, CDR2 FVKESK. V lost 3 bases to trimming and J lost 0 bases, with 18 bases between them. The CDR3 consists of 18 residues. CDR3 in amino acids: CASSHDRLMGPSGNTIYF. As DNA, the CDR3 is TGTGCCAGCAGCCATGACCGCCTGATGGGCCCCTCTGGAAACACCATATATTTT.

This clonotype was found many times. The J gene is TRBJ2-5, the V gene TRBV2, with D tentatively TRBD1 (5 bases). With 10 bases removed from V and 1 base from J, the gap between germline ends came to 13 bases. Per germline, CDR1 SNHLY and CDR2 FYNNEI. The CDR3 has 13 residues. The CDR3 region is CANQRGPQETQYF. The CDR3 region has the DNA TGTGCCAACCAAAGGGGCCCCCAAGAGACCCAGTACTTC.

This clonotype was picked up a small number of times. This chain links TRBV30 with TRBJ1-6; D remains ambiguous. The germline CDR1 and CDR2 sequences are GTSNPN and SVGIG (reference sequence). This CDR3 is built from 16 residues. Trimming removed 1 base from V and 4 bases from J, with 14 bases in between. CDR3 protein: CAWSALKSGYNSPLHF. CDR3 nucleotides: TGTGCCTGGAGTGCCCTAAAATCGGGATATAATTCACCCCTCCACTTT.

This clonotype was counted at least ten times. The rearrangement uses TRBV19 and TRBJ1-1; D unclear. This CDR3 is built from 13 residues. Germline values: CDR1 LNHDA, CDR2 SQIVND (reference sequence). The ends were cut back, 3 bases at V and 5 bases at J, with 10 bases in the middle. Here the CDR3 DNA reads TGTGCCAGTAGTATTGTGGAGAGGACTGAAGCTTTCTTT. Its translation is CASSIVERTEAFF.

V and J are TRBV19 and TRBJ2-1; D unresolved. The CDR3 has 14 amino acids. V was cut by 3 bases and J by 9 bases, with 15 bases left in between. Per germline, CDR1 LNHDA and CDR2 SQIVND (reference sequence). CDR3 residues: CASSMRRATGEQFF. The CDR3, as DNA: TGTGCCAGTAGTATGAGAAGGGCTACGGGTGAGCAGTTCTTC.

This clonotype showed up many times. V gene TRBV3-1 combines with J gene TRBJ2-5; no definite D call. Per germline, CDR1 LGHDT and CDR2 YNNKEL (reference sequence). V lost 4 bases and J 5 bases, leaving 17 bases between the germline ends. This CDR3 contains 15 residues. CDR3 sequence: CASSPSADSWETQYF. The CDR3 DNA follows: TGTGCCAGCAGCCCGTCTGCCGATAGTTGGGAGACCCAGTACTTC.

The J gene is TRBJ1-3, the V gene TRBV20-1; TRBD1 is a possible D gene (6 bases). The germline gives CDR1 DFQATT, CDR2 SNEGSKA (reference sequence). The CDR3 spans 15 residues. V shed 0 bases and J shed 3 bases, with 12 bases lying between them. CDR3 DNA sequence: TGCAGTGCTAGAGATATGGGGGCAAGTGGAAACACCATATATTTT. Its translation is CSARDMGASGNTIYF.

The chain links TRBV2 to TRBJ2-5; D might be TRBD1 (5 bases). Germline CDR1 reads SNHLY; CDR2 reads FYNNEI. CDR3 length: 12 residues. The ends were cut back, 2 bases at V and 11 bases at J, with 12 bases in the middle. CDR3 coding DNA: TGTGCCAGCAGTGAAAGGGGTGGCCCACAGTACTTC. Protein sequence: CASSERGGPQYF. Looking up the rest from reference TRBV2 and TRBJ2-5 gives the full variable domain: EPEVTQTPSHQVTQMGQEVILRCVPISNHLYFYWYRQILGQKVEFLVSFYNNEISEKSEIFDDQFSVERPDGSNFTLKIRSTKLEDSAMYFCASSERGGPQYFGPGTRLLVL.

As for this clonotype: A clone one base away is much larger, so this may be a read error. Because the CDR3 is missing its conserved closing phenylalanine or tryptophan, this is likely a read error. The chain carries TRBV20-1 and TRBJ1-1; TRBD1 matches at 9 bases. There are 13 residues in the CDR3. Germline CDR1 and CDR2: DFQATT and SNEGSKA (reference sequence). The V segment lost 6 bases and the J segment 4 bases; nucleotides outside the gene matches: 6. This CDR3 reads CSAGDREVTEAFS. The CDR3 bases are TGCAGTGCAGGGGACAGGGAGGTCACTGAAGCTTTCTCT.

This clonotype was recorded at least ten times. The J gene is TRBJ2-1, the V gene TRBV3-1, with D possibly matching TRBD2 (6 bases). The CDR3 is made up of 14 amino acids. Germline lookup yields CDR1 LGHDT and CDR2 YNNKEL (reference sequence). The V end lost 3 bases, the J end lost 4 bases, and 10 bases lay between the germline ends. CDR3 sequence (DNA): TGTGCCAGCAGCCATAGCGGCCGATACAATGAGCAGTTCTTC. This codes for CASSHSGRYNEQFF.

This clonotype was found many times. This chain links TRBV7-6 with TRBJ1-6; D not certain. This CDR3 region has 12 residues. V was clipped by 4 bases and J by 14 bases, with 12 bases between them. Germline CDR1 is SGHVS and CDR2 is FNYEAQ. Here the CDR3 reads CASSSDWGTLHF. CDR3 bases: TGTGCCAGCAGCTCCGATTGGGGTACCCTCCACTTT.

This clonotype was counted ten times or more. The chain carries TRBV7-6 and TRBJ1-6; D is perhaps TRBD1 (5 bases). The length of the CDR3 is 13 residues. V lost 5 bases and J 8 bases, leaving 10 bases between the germline ends. Germline CDR1 SGHVS, CDR2 FNYEAQ. DNA of the CDR3: TGTGCCAGCAGCCCGCGAGGGGATTCACCCCTCCACTTT. Its translation: CASSPRGDSPLHF.

The chain combines TRBV19 with TRBJ2-1, with 12 nucleotides matching TRBD2. Germline V gene sequence: CDR1 LNHDA, CDR2 SQIVND (reference sequence). V lost 6 bases to trimming and J lost 9 bases; unmatched junction nucleotides: 6. The CDR3 is 14 residues long. This chain's CDR3 is CASRKPGLAGEQFF. In DNA form, the CDR3 reads TGTGCCAGTAGGAAACCGGGACTAGCGGGTGAGCAGTTCTTC.

In its sample, this clonotype was seen many times. The rearrangement uses TRBV30 and TRBJ2-7; 7 bases are a match to TRBD1. In germline, CDR1 is GTSNPN, CDR2 SVGIG (reference sequence). Trimming removed 2 bases from V and 0 bases from J; junction bases left unmatched: 10. This CDR3 spans 16 amino acids. The CDR3 bases are TGTGCCTGGAGTCAACTCGGACAGGCAGGCTCCTACGAGCAGTACTTC. Amino acid sequence: CAWSQLGQAGSYEQYF. The variable domain in full, completed from reference TRBV30 and TRBJ2-7, reads SQTIHQWPATLVQPVGSPLSLECTVEGTSNPNLYWYRQAAGRGLQLLFYSVGIGQISSEVPQNLSASRPQDRQFILSSKKLLLSDSGFYLCAWSQLGQAGSYEQYFGPGTRLTVT.

This clonotype was seen at least ten times. V and J are TRBV20-1 and TRBJ1-2; D unresolved. The CDR3 is 12 amino acids. Trimming cost V 0 bases and J 7 bases, with 9 bases left between them. CDR1 and CDR2 (germline): DFQATT, SNEGSKA (reference sequence). The chain's CDR3 is CSARDGGAGYTF. CDR3 nucleotides: TGCAGTGCTAGAGATGGTGGCGCTGGCTACACCTTC.